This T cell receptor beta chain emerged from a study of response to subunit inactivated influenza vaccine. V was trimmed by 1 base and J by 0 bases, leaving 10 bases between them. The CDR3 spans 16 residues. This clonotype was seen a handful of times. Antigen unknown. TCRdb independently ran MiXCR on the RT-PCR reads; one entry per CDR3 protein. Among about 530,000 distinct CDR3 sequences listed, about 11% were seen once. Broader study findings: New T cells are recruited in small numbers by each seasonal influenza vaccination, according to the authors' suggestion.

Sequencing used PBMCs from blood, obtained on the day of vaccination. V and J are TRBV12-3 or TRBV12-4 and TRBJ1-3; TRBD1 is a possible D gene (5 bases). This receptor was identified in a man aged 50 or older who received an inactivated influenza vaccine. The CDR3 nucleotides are TGTGCCAGCAGTTTAGTGTCAGGGCGCTCTGGAAACACCATATATTTT. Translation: CASSLVSGRSGNTIYF.